This T cell receptor (beta chain) appears in the sequencing data of a study of beta chain features in type 1 diabetes. The study reverse transcribed the entire isolated RNA, so it sequenced expressed TCRB transcripts. Sequencing used immunoSEQ multiplex PCR; TCRdb keeps in-frame clones, though not all of them. Seen here are hundreds of thousands of clones, around 12% observed once, and the top ten hold about 0.017%. This clone was recorded a few times. Antigen specificity is unknown. Study results and limitations: All four CD4+ subsets from Type 1 diabetes patients carried moderately but significantly shorter TCRB CDR3s.

The sequence derives from a man aged 18 to 29 in good health. Sequencing used naive CD4+ T cells from blood.

CDR3 bases: TGTGCCTGGAGTATGACGGAGGGAGAGACCCAGTACTTC. Its translation: CAWSMTEGETQYF. The gene calls are TRBV30 and TRBJ2-5; a possible D gene is TRBD2 (6 bases). Germline CDR1 is GTSNPN and CDR2 is SVGIG (reference sequence). Between the trimmed V and J ends, which lost 2 bases and 4 bases, there was a span of 11 bases. The CDR3 runs 13 residues.